Sequencing of this T cell receptor (beta chain) was carried out in a study of blood T cell repertoires in COVID-19. For the study at large: Acute and convalescent COVID-19 specimens originated in the United States, Italy and Spain. Sources were T cells, B-cell-depleted T cells, or PBMCs; the material itself was cDNA or gDNA.

Looked up from germline, CDR1 is MNHEY and CDR2 is SMNVEV (reference sequence). The CDR3 length is 12 residues. V was trimmed by 6 bases and J by 6 bases, leaving 8 bases between them. In the original processing: Reference gene primer amplification gave estimated nucleated cell counts. Some clones are missing from TCRdb's copy, which holds only in-frame ones; the method was immunoSEQ multiplex PCR. The V and J calls and clone size come from that table; D and trimming were worked out from the DNA. Seen here are around 60,000 clones, more than 65% observed once, and the top ten hold 5.5% to 6%. This clone is a singleton in its sample.

Sequences were obtained from peripheral blood. The source is a woman aged 60-75 years with acute or convalescent COVID-19. The chain uses TRBV27 and TRBJ2-2; D may be TRBD2 (6 bases). The CDR3 sequence is CASRWEAGELFF. The CDR3 DNA sequence: TGTGCCAGCAGATGGGAGGCCGGGGAGCTGTTTTTT.